Each of the 21 T cell receptor beta chains below was sequenced from the same sample in a study of cytomegalovirus exposure and HLA in healthy donors. 60 Vbeta and 13 Jbeta primers were used in PCR. Sequencing used immunoSEQ multiplex PCR; TCRdb keeps in-frame clones, though not all of them. The table records some 80,000 clones, about 78% of them present only once. The sample taken for sequencing was PBMCs. Receptors were obtained from a man between 18 and 29 years old in good health and CMV-seropositive.

The V gene is TRBV7-8, the J gene TRBJ2-1; 7 nucleotides align to TRBD2. Per germline, CDR1 SGHVS and CDR2 FQNEAQ. This CDR3 contains 18 residues. Unmatched junction bases numbered 14, after V lost 0 bases and J lost 6 bases. Here the CDR3 DNA reads TGTGCCAGCAGCTTAGCGGGTCGCTGGCGGGAGAGGGGCAATGAGCAGTTCTTC. This translates into CASSLAGRWRERGNEQFF. Based on the CDR3 plus reference TRBV7-8 and TRBJ2-1, the full variable domain is GAGVSQSPRYKVAKRGQDVALRCDPISGHVSLFWYQQALGQGPEFLTYFQNEAQLDKSGLPSDRFFAERPEGSVSTLKIQRTQQEDSAVYLCASSLAGRWRERGNEQFFGPGTRLTVL.

This clone has a single count. The chain joins TRBV20-1 to TRBJ2-7; maybe TRBD2 (6 bases). Trimming stripped 1 base from V and 7 bases from J, with 8 bases between. The CDR3 is made up of 11 amino acids. Per germline, CDR1 DFQATT and CDR2 SNEGSKA (reference sequence). This chain's CDR3 is CSARGSGEQYF. In DNA, the CDR3 is TGCAGTGCTAGAGGTAGCGGAGAGCAGTACTTC.

This clone was seen more than once but under ten times. J is TRBJ1-1 and V is TRBV29-1; 8 bases are a match to TRBD1. The CDR3 is made up of 15 amino acids. V trimming: 6 bases; J trimming: 0 bases; junction bases outside the gene matches: 9. CDR1 SQVTM and CDR2 ANQGSEA come from the germline V gene. The CDR3 loop reads CSVERTGFMNTEAFF. The CDR3 DNA is TGCAGCGTGGAAAGGACAGGGTTCATGAACACTGAAGCTTTCTTT.

The CDR3 protein is CAISESEELNYGYTF. For the CDR3, the DNA is TGTGCCATCAGTGAGTCCGAGGAACTTAACTATGGCTACACCTTC. V gene TRBV10-3 combines with J gene TRBJ1-2, with D uncertain. The ends were cut back, 0 bases at V and 1 base at J, with 9 bases in the middle. CDR3 length: 15 amino acids. CDR1 ENHRY and CDR2 SYGVKD come from the germline V gene.

The chain employs TRBV14 and TRBJ2-4; perhaps TRBD2 as D (5 bases). The CDR3 runs to 16 residues. CDR1 SGHDN and CDR2 FVKESK come from the germline V gene. V lost 4 bases, J lost 2 bases, and 15 bases lay in between. In DNA, the CDR3 is TGTGCCAGCAGCCCCCGGGCGGGTTTATCCAAAAACATTCAGTACTTC. This gives the protein CASSPRAGLSKNIQYF. The variable domain in full, completed from reference TRBV14 and TRBJ2-4, reads EAGVTQFPSHSVIEKGQTVTLRCDPISGHDNLYWYRRVMGKEIKFLLHFVKESKQDESGMPNNRFLAERTGGTYSTLKVQPAELEDSGVYFCASSPRAGLSKNIQYFGAGTRLSVL.

The gene calls are TRBV27 and TRBJ2-1; a possible D gene is TRBD2 (5 bases). Germline CDR1 and CDR2: MNHEY and SMNVEV (reference sequence). Between the trimmed V and J ends, which lost 6 bases and 9 bases, there was a span of 15 bases. The CDR3 is 13 amino acids. The CDR3 region has the DNA TGTGCCAGCAGGATAACTAGTCATAGTGAGCAGTTCTTC. As protein: CASRITSHSEQFF.

The chain uses TRBV6-1 and TRBJ2-7, with unresolved D. Trimming stripped 0 bases from V and 3 bases from J, with 6 bases between. Germline-derived CDR1 and CDR2 are MNHNS and SASEGT. The CDR3 is 13 amino acids. CDR3 region: CASSEAQNYEQYF. In DNA, the CDR3 is TGTGCCAGCAGTGAAGCTCAGAACTACGAGCAGTACTTC.

The chain recombines TRBV10-2 with TRBJ2-3; a weak D match, TRBD2 (5 bases). V was cut by 6 bases and J by 1 base, with 11 bases left in between. The CDR3 contains 14 residues. CDR1 WSHSY and CDR2 SAAADI come from the germline V gene. CDR3 DNA sequence: TGCGCCAGCAGGGTAGCGTGTTGCACAGATACGCAGTATTTT. Its protein product is CASRVACCTDTQYF.

The V and J genes are TRBV20-1 and TRBJ2-5, with unresolved D. Germline CDR1 and CDR2: DFQATT and SNEGSKA (reference sequence). This CDR3 has 9 residues. The V end was cut by 6 bases, the J end by 9 bases, with 8 bases between. The CDR3 loop is CSATRAQYF. The CDR3 nucleotides are TGCAGTGCCACTCGGGCCCAGTACTTC.

The count of this clone is one. The genes are TRBV15 and TRBJ2-7; weak D call: TRBD2 (5 bases). The V gene's germline CDR1 is LNHNV and CDR2 YYDKDF (reference sequence). V gave up 2 bases and J gave up 3 bases, with 5 bases separating them. This CDR3 contains 12 residues. This chain's CDR3 is CATSRRGYEQYF. CDR3 in DNA: TGTGCCACCAGCAGACGGGGCTACGAGCAGTACTTC.

The V gene is TRBV29-1, the J gene TRBJ1-4; D uncertain. This CDR3 has 12 residues. CDR1 is SQVTM, CDR2 ANQGSEA, per germline. Trimming removed 7 bases at V and 5 bases at J, with 11 bases between. The CDR3 is CSGRTLNEKLFF. DNA for the CDR3: TGCAGCGGACGGACTCTGAATGAAAAACTGTTTTTT.

The CDR3 DNA is TGTGCCAGCAGTCCCCTGGGAGGTCCCCAGCATTTT. Protein product: CASSPLGGPQHF. The V and J genes are TRBV27 and TRBJ1-5; no clear D gene. The germline gives CDR1 MNHEY, CDR2 SMNVEV (reference sequence). The CDR3 covers 12 residues. Trimming cost V 5 bases and J 10 bases, with 12 bases left between them.

The chain joins TRBV7-8 to TRBJ1-5, with 11 bases matching TRBD1. With V trimmed by 5 bases and J by 11 bases, 8 bases remained unmatched. CDR3 size: 14 residues. Germline V gives CDR1 SGHVS, CDR2 FQNEAQ. This CDR3 is CASSPGTGGRSQHF. In DNA form, the CDR3 reads TGTGCCAGCAGCCCAGGGACAGGGGGGAGGTCCCAGCATTTT.

The J gene is TRBJ2-2, the V gene TRBV10-3, with 10 nucleotides matching TRBD2. Germline V CDR1 and CDR2: ENHRY, SYGVKD. CDR3 length: 18 residues. J lost 4 bases, V lost 1 base, and 9 bases had no gene match. CDR3 DNA sequence: TGTGCCATCAGTGAGTTCGGGTTAACTAGCGGGGCCACCGGGGAGCTGTTTTTT. Translated: CAISEFGLTSGATGELFF.

This chain connects TRBV11-2 to TRBJ2-4, with TRBD2 matching over 10 bases. The CDR3 length is 16 residues. The trim removed 4 bases at V and 0 bases at J, leaving 3 bases unmatched. Looked up from germline, CDR1 is SGHAT and CDR2 is FQNNGV. The CDR3: CASSWGLAIAKNIQYF. CDR3 sequence (DNA): TGTGCCAGCAGCTGGGGACTAGCGATAGCCAAAAACATTCAGTACTTC.

The chain is built from TRBV25-1 and TRBJ2-1; 10 nucleotides align to TRBD2. CDR1 and CDR2 (germline): MGHDK, SYGVNS. The junction had 10 bases not matched to a gene; V was cut back by 7 bases and J by 7 bases. The CDR3 consists of 15 residues. As DNA, the CDR3 is TGTGCCAGCACCCGACTGGGACTAGCGCGGAATGAGCAGTTCTTC. Its protein is CASTRLGLARNEQFF.

In this sample, this clone turned up a few times. The V and J genes are TRBV10-2 and TRBJ1-1; D uncertain. The ends were cut back, 7 bases at V and 7 bases at J, with 10 bases in the middle. CDR3 length: 11 amino acids. CDR1 and CDR2 from the germline V gene are WSHSY and SAAADI. CDR3 sequence (DNA): TGCGCCAGCAAGGAACAGCTTGAAGCTTTCTTT. It translates to CASKEQLEAFF.

The CDR3 region is CSVDYGVVAGGPMSTDTQYF. CDR3 DNA: TGCAGCGTTGACTATGGGGTGGTAGCGGGAGGACCGATGAGCACAGATACGCAGTATTTT. The chain carries TRBV29-1 and TRBJ2-3; TRBD2 agrees at 10 bases. Germline CDR1 is SQVTM and CDR2 is ANQGSEA. Trimming at V came to 3 bases and at J to 0 bases, leaving 18 bases not matched to a gene. This CDR3 comprises 20 residues.

This chain joins TRBV7-2 and TRBJ2-1; 10 bases fit TRBD2. The germline V gene has CDR1 SGHTA and CDR2 FQGNSA. The J segment lost 1 base and the V segment lost 6 bases, leaving 3 bases of the junction unmatched. The CDR3 covers 15 residues. The CDR3 DNA reads as TGTGCCAGCAGGGCTAGCGGGAGATCCTACAATGAGCAGTTCTTC. It encodes CASRASGRSYNEQFF.

The chain has TRBV28 and TRBJ1-2; TRBD1 aligns across 7 bases. The CDR3 sequence is 12 residues long. CDR1 and CDR2 (germline): MDHEN, SYDVKM. After removal of 6 bases from V and 8 bases from J, the junction contained 6 bases not matched to a gene. The chain's CDR3 is CASRQGEGGYTF. CDR3 nucleotide sequence: TGTGCCAGCAGGCAGGGGGAAGGCGGCTACACCTTC.

The genes are TRBV6-5 and TRBJ2-5; 11 bases match TRBD2. There are 15 residues in the CDR3. Per germline, CDR1 MNHEY and CDR2 SVGAGI. V lost 6 bases and J lost 7; bases outside the gene matches: 10. In DNA form, the CDR3 reads TGTGCCAGCAGGTCACTAGCGGGAGAGGTCGCGACCCAGTACTTC. Protein sequence: CASRSLAGEVATQYF.